A single sample is the source of the 26 T cell receptor beta chains below, sequenced in a study of CD8+ T cells in alopecia areata. cDNA serving as the sequencing template came from extracted, reverse transcribed RNA. Using immunoSEQ multiplex PCR, the repertoire was profiled, and TCRdb retains in-frame clones only, with some absent. In the table there are over 150,000 clones, 50% to 65% of which are singletons. Treatment defined: oral pan-JAK inhibitor, 5-10 mg twice daily. This sample comprised CD8+ T cells sorted from blood, obtained at week 24, from a patient treated with tofacitinib. Receptor source: a human donor with alopecia areata.

This clone has a handful of counts. This chain uses TRBV29-1 with TRBJ2-2; D gene ambiguous. The CDR3 is made up of 11 amino acids. The V end lost 6 bases, the J end lost 3 bases, and 5 bases lay between the germline ends. Germline assignment: CDR1 SQVTM and CDR2 ANQGSEA. The chain's CDR3 is CSVSDTGELFF. For the CDR3, the DNA is TGCAGCGTCTCTGACACCGGGGAGCTGTTTTTT.

This clone was observed a few times. The rearrangement joins TRBV5-6 to TRBJ1-1; the D is unclear. Trimming removed 1 base at V and 0 bases at J, with 4 bases between. Per germline, CDR1 SGHDT and CDR2 YYEEEE. The CDR3 consists of 13 residues. The CDR3 spells CASSLWMNTEAFF. DNA of the CDR3: TGTGCCAGCAGCTTGTGGATGAACACTGAAGCTTTCTTT. Looking up the rest from reference TRBV5-6 and TRBJ1-1 gives the full variable domain: DAGVTQSPTHLIKTRGQQVTLRCSPKSGHDTVSWYQQALGQGPQFIFQYYEEEERQRGNFPDRFSGHQFPNYSSELNVNALLLGDSALYLCASSLWMNTEAFFGQGTRLTVV.

The V and J genes are TRBV5-6 and TRBJ2-7; TRBD2 aligns across 7 bases. Germline V gene data show CDR1 as SGHDT and CDR2 as YYEEEE. The CDR3 is 13 amino acids. Germline trimming cut 0 bases from V and 3 bases from J; bases unmatched to any gene: 0. The CDR3 protein is CASSLERGYEQYF. CDR3 DNA sequence: TGTGCCAGCAGCTTGGAGCGGGGCTACGAGCAGTACTTC.

This chain joins TRBV27 and TRBJ1-5, with TRBD1 as a possible D gene (6 bases). V lost 2 bases to trimming and J lost 6 bases, with 11 bases between them. CDR1 and CDR2 (germline): MNHEY, SMNVEV (reference sequence). The CDR3 length is 14 residues. In DNA, the CDR3 is TGTGCCAGCAGTTTAAGAGGGGGAGGTCAGCCCCAGCATTTT. This gives the protein CASSLRGGGQPQHF.

The count of this clone is one. The chain links TRBV30 to TRBJ1-1; D perhaps matches TRBD1 (6 bases). Germline V gene sequence: CDR1 GTSNPN, CDR2 SVGIG (reference sequence). The CDR3 spans 12 residues. Trimming removed 3 bases at V and 5 bases at J, with 10 bases between. The CDR3 here is CAWRGGSTEAFF. Written as DNA, the CDR3 is TGTGCCTGGAGAGGGGGGTCGACTGAAGCTTTCTTT.

DNA of the CDR3: TGTGCCACCAGCAGGATTCAACAGGGAGGCGAAAAACTGTTTTTT. Amino acid sequence: CATSRIQQGGEKLFF. V usage is TRBV15 and J usage is TRBJ1-4, with D perhaps matching TRBD1 (6 bases). V was pared by 3 bases and J by 8 bases, with 16 bases between. From germline, CDR1 is LNHNV and CDR2 YYDKDF (reference sequence). This CDR3 has 15 residues. Complete variable domain (other parts from reference TRBV15 and TRBJ1-4): DAMVIQNPRYQVTQFGKPVTLSCSQTLNHNVMYWYQQKSSQAPKLLFHYYDKDFNNEADTPDNFQSRRPNTSFCFLDIRSPGLGDTAMYLCATSRIQQGGEKLFFGSGTQLSVL.

About this clone: The same CDR3 can be traced to other DNA sequences in this sample. The chain has TRBV4-3 and TRBJ1-1; D unresolved. V gave up 3 bases and J gave up 1 base, with 3 bases separating them. CDR3 length: 12 amino acids. Germline V CDR1 and CDR2: LGHNA, YSLEER. CDR3 bases: TGCGCCAGCAGCCAGGGGAACACTGAAGCTTTCTTT. This encodes CASSQGNTEAFF.

The V gene is TRBV4-3, the J gene TRBJ1-5; TRBD1 might be the D (6 bases). Germline assignment: CDR1 LGHNA and CDR2 YSLEER. The CDR3 runs 14 residues. V shed 3 bases and J shed 6 bases, with 12 bases lying between them. The CDR3 sequence: CASSQYRAGQPQHF. Here the CDR3 DNA reads TGCGCCAGCAGCCAGTACAGGGCGGGTCAGCCCCAGCATTTT.

The rearrangement links TRBV9 to TRBJ2-5; 7 bases agree with TRBD2. The CDR3 loop spans 13 amino acids. With V trimmed by 4 bases and J by 3 bases, 3 bases remained unmatched. CDR1 SGDLS and CDR2 YYNGEE come from the germline V gene. CDR3 in DNA: TGTGCCAGCAGCCTAGCGGTTAAAGAGACCCAGTACTTC. As protein: CASSLAVKETQYF.

V usage is TRBV29-1 and J usage is TRBJ2-7; no clear D gene. Germline V lookup: CDR1 SQVTM, CDR2 ANQGSEA. The V gene lost 4 bases and the J gene lost 0 bases, with 10 bases spanning the gap. CDR3 size: 13 residues. The CDR3 protein is CSVVSEDSYEQYF. CDR3 in DNA: TGCAGCGTTGTGTCAGAAGACTCCTACGAGCAGTACTTC.

CDR3 bases: TGCGCCAGCAGCCGAACGGTGAACACTGAAGCTTTCTTT. The encoded protein is CASSRTVNTEAFF. J is TRBJ1-1 and V is TRBV5-1; the D is unclear. The CDR3 is 13 residues long. Trimming shortened V by 4 bases and J by 0 bases, and 7 bases separated the two germline ends. CDR1 and CDR2 from the germline V gene are SGHRS and YFSETQ.

This clone was detected a few times. The chain is built from TRBV7-2 and TRBJ2-5; the match to TRBD1 covers 8 bases. This CDR3 contains 17 residues. V lost 3 bases to trimming and J lost 8 bases; unmatched junction nucleotides: 17. Germline CDR1 and CDR2: SGHTA and FQGNSA. The CDR3 loop reads CASSLRAGQGRPGTQYF. The CDR3 coding sequence is TGTGCCAGCAGCTTGCGCGCCGGACAGGGACGGCCGGGAACCCAGTACTTC. The variable domain in full, with the rest retrieved from reference TRBV7-2 and TRBJ2-5, is GAGVSQSPSNKVTEKGKDVELRCDPISGHTALYWYRQSLGQGLEFLIYFQGNSAPDKSGLPSDRFSAERTGGSVSTLTIQRTQQEDSAVYLCASSLRAGQGRPGTQYFGPGTRLLVL.

A single count supports this clone. The chain links TRBV6-5 to TRBJ1-1; D not resolved. The germline CDR1 and CDR2 sequences are MNHEY and SVGAGI. V dropped 5 bases and J dropped 7 bases, with 8 bases sitting between them. The CDR3 loop spans 11 amino acids. The CDR3 region is CASSRPGEAFF. The CDR3, as DNA: TGTGCCAGCAGTAGACCAGGTGAAGCTTTCTTT.

This clone was seen just once. The chain links TRBV4-1 to TRBJ1-2, with D possibly matching TRBD1 (5 bases). V lost 2 bases and J 2 bases, leaving 6 bases between the germline ends. CDR1 and CDR2 from the germline V gene are MGHRA and YSYEKL. The CDR3 covers 13 residues. The CDR3 is CASSQKGNYGYTF. The CDR3 DNA reads TGCGCCAGCAGCCAAAAGGGGAACTATGGCTACACCTTC.

On this clone itself: Germline and junction disagree at one end, which may indicate a read error. V gene TRBV6-5 combines with J gene TRBJ1-2; a weak D match, TRBD1 (6 bases). Germline loops: CDR1 MNHEY, CDR2 SVGAGI. The CDR3 totals 11 residues. In nucleotides, the CDR3 is TGTGCCAGCAGTGGCGCAGGACAGCGAGGGTTC. Its protein product is CASSGAGQRGF.

This clone showed up just once. In nucleotides, the CDR3 is TGCAGCGTCATCAATGAGGGAGGACCGCAACCCTACGAGCAGTACTTC. This translates into CSVINEGGPQPYEQYF. The chain carries TRBV29-1 and TRBJ2-7; weak D call: TRBD2 (6 bases). The CDR3 runs to 16 residues. Germline CDR1 reads SQVTM; CDR2 reads ANQGSEA. With 6 bases removed from V and 2 bases from J, the gap between germline ends came to 23 bases.

The chain links TRBV11-3 to TRBJ2-7, with TRBD1 as a possible D gene (5 bases). Trimming stripped 6 bases from V and 5 bases from J, with 20 bases between. CDR1 is SGHNT and CDR2 is YENEEA in the germline V gene. The CDR3 consists of 15 residues. Here the CDR3 DNA reads TGTGCCAGCAGTTTCTCAGGGATGCTAAAGGACGAGCAGTACTTC. It is translated as CASSFSGMLKDEQYF.

The rearrangement links TRBV5-6 to TRBJ2-1; 8 bases align to TRBD1. The CDR3 runs 15 residues. Looked up from germline, CDR1 is SGHDT and CDR2 is YYEEEE. Trimming removed 0 bases from V and 3 bases from J; junction bases left unmatched: 2. The CDR3 is CASSLGDRSYNEQFF. DNA of the CDR3: TGTGCCAGCAGCTTGGGGGACAGGAGCTACAATGAGCAGTTCTTC.

The chain is built from TRBV6-5 and TRBJ2-1; D call uncertain. This CDR3 has 13 residues. CDR1 and CDR2 from the germline V gene are MNHEY and SVGAGI. V was cut by 5 bases and J by 4 bases, with 9 bases left in between. The CDR3 spells CASSPAGYNEQFF. The CDR3 DNA sequence: TGTGCCAGCAGTCCGGCCGGGTACAATGAGCAGTTCTTC.

The CDR3 DNA reads TGTGCCACCAGCAGAGATAAAAGCGAGACAGCCGCTCAAGAGACCCAGTACTTC. Translation: CATSRDKSETAAQETQYF. The rearrangement joins TRBV15 to TRBJ2-5; TRBD1 might be the D (5 bases). The CDR3 runs to 18 residues. V lost 0 bases and J lost 2, with 19 bases in between. The germline gives CDR1 LNHNV, CDR2 YYDKDF (reference sequence).

The rearrangement uses TRBV7-9 and TRBJ2-3; D not resolved. V was trimmed by 5 bases and J by 7 bases, leaving 16 bases between them. Germline lookup yields CDR1 SEHNR and CDR2 FQNEAQ (reference sequence). CDR3 size: 14 residues. The CDR3 coding sequence is TGTGCCAGCAGCCCGGGTGGCACACAAAATACGCAGTATTTT. This translates into CASSPGGTQNTQYF.

The rearrangement joins TRBV14 to TRBJ1-1; perhaps TRBD1 as D (5 bases). V lost 0 bases, J lost 11 bases, and 13 bases lay in between. Per the germline V gene, CDR1 is SGHDN and CDR2 is FVKESK. The CDR3 runs to 13 residues. CDR3 residues: CASSQDPGHSAFF. CDR3 in DNA: TGTGCCAGCAGCCAAGACCCTGGACACTCGGCTTTCTTT.

This chain links TRBV23-1 with TRBJ1-2; 7 bases agree with TRBD1. TRBV23-1 is sorted into the ORF group, with uncertain function. The CDR3 is made up of 17 amino acids. Germline trimming cut 6 bases from V and 4 bases from J; bases unmatched to any gene: 17. The CDR3 region has the DNA TGCGCCAGCAGAAAACAGGGGAAGGGGGTATTCCGCTATGGCTACACCTTC. Translated, it gives CASRKQGKGVFRYGYTF.

The rearrangement uses TRBV19 and TRBJ1-1; the match to TRBD1 covers 9 bases. There are 14 residues in the CDR3. Germline CDR1 and CDR2: LNHDA and SQIVND (reference sequence). After removal of 6 bases from V and 3 bases from J, the junction contained 5 bases not matched to a gene. In DNA form, the CDR3 reads TGTGCCAGTAGCCACAGGGGGCTGTACACTGAAGCTTTCTTT. Its translation: CASSHRGLYTEAFF. Variable domain in full (rest from reference TRBV19 and TRBJ1-1): DGGITQSPKYLFRKEGQNVTLSCEQNLNHDAMYWYRQDPGQGLRLIYYSQIVNDFQKGDIAEGYSVSREKKESFPLTVTSAQKNPTAFYLCASSHRGLYTEAFFGQGTRLTVV.

This clone was counted only a few times. V usage is TRBV7-9 and J usage is TRBJ2-7; D remains ambiguous. This CDR3 has 17 amino acids. Trimming left V 5 bases short and J 2 bases short, with 22 bases between. CDR1 is SEHNR and CDR2 is FQNEAQ in the germline V gene (reference sequence). Written as DNA, the CDR3 is TGTGCCAGCAGCCAAGATGGACCCGATGAGAATGCCTACGAGCAGTACTTC. It is translated as CASSQDGPDENAYEQYF.

This clone was seen only a few times. The rearrangement links TRBV29-1 to TRBJ1-2; D possibly corresponds to TRBD1 (5 bases). The germline gives CDR1 SQVTM, CDR2 ANQGSEA. The CDR3 contains 15 residues. V was trimmed by 4 bases and J by 8 bases, leaving 23 bases between them. CDR3 loop: CSVGRWGDDTEGYTF. The CDR3 DNA is TGCAGCGTTGGGAGATGGGGGGACGACACGGAAGGCTACACCTTC.